The clone carrying this T cell receptor (beta chain) was counted between two and nine times. cDNA serving as the sequencing template came from extracted, reverse transcribed RNA. Measured with immunoSEQ multiplex PCR; TCRdb has only the in-frame clones, and not every one. The repertoire holds about 140,000 clones, with around 51% as singletons. This entry is derived from a study of CD8+ T cells in alopecia areata. The CDR3 consists of 12 residues. Trimming pared 2 bases from V and 7 bases from J, leaving 9 bases between. The V gene's germline CDR1 is GTSNPN and CDR2 SVGIG (reference sequence). The specimen comprised CD4+ T cells sorted from blood, sampled at week 0. The clonotype comes from a human donor with alopecia areata. V and J are TRBV30 and TRBJ2-4, with a possible D match to TRBD1 (6 bases). In DNA form, the CDR3 reads TGTGCCTGGAGTTCGCAGGGGAACATTCAGTACTTC. As protein: CAWSSQGNIQYF.